The 7 T cell receptor beta chains presented below share a single source sample, sequenced in a study of T cell clonotyping in hematopoietic cell transplantation. Documented time point: recipient sample about 28 days before transplant, after cytoreduction. Libraries were prepared by immunoSEQ multiplex PCR; TCRdb keeps only in-frame clonotypes and omits some of them. The table has approximately 22,000 clones, about 90% seen once; the top ten hold 3.7%. Sequencing used peripheral blood mononuclear cells, obtained before stem cell transplant. These receptors were taken from a man aged 18 to 30 with biphenotypic leukemia. Some clones in this sample may be carry-over from other donors' samples.

J is TRBJ1-1 and V is TRBV5-1; 10 bases fit TRBD1. CDR3 size: 17 residues. Germline CDR1 and CDR2: SGHRS and YFSETQ. With V trimmed by 0 bases and J by 3 bases, 8 bases remained unmatched. CDR3 nucleotide sequence: TGCGCCAGCAGCTTGGTAGGGTCGACAGGGGGCTACACTGAAGCTTTCTTT. It codes for CASSLVGSTGGYTEAFF.

This clone has a single count. The CDR3 loop is CASTGEGPYGYTF. Here the CDR3 DNA reads TGTGCCAGCACCGGCGAAGGCCCCTATGGCTACACCTTC. V and J are TRBV13 and TRBJ1-2, with D unresolved. Deletions cut 7 bases from V and 4 bases from J, with 13 bases between. Germline CDR1 and CDR2: PRHDT and FYEKMQ (reference sequence). The CDR3 consists of 13 residues.

This clone is a singleton in its sample. The CDR3 reads CASSTGVTAGNTIYF. Here the CDR3 DNA reads TGTGCCAGCAGCACCGGGGTCACGGCGGGAAACACCATATATTTT. The genes are TRBV5-6 and TRBJ1-3, with D uncertain. CDR3 length: 15 residues. V shed 4 bases and J shed 4 bases, with 15 bases lying between them. The germline V gene has CDR1 SGHDT and CDR2 YYEEEE.

This clone was counted a few times. This sequence joins TRBV7-8 and TRBJ2-7, with 9 bases fitting TRBD2. The CDR3 spans 12 residues. Germline-derived CDR1 and CDR2 are SGHVS and FQNEAQ. With 10 bases clipped from V and 5 bases from J, the junction kept 6 bases outside the gene matches. DNA of the CDR3: TGTGCCACCCAAGCGGGGGGACACGAGCAGTACTTC. It encodes CATQAGGHEQYF.

Turning to this clone: Sequence at one end of the junction differs from germline and may be a read error. The chain couples TRBV30 to TRBJ2-7; TRBD1 aligns across 9 bases. The CDR3 length is 13 residues. CDR1 is GTSNPN, CDR2 SVGIG, per germline (reference sequence). The CDR3 DNA sequence: TGTGCCTGGAGTAATCCCCCGGGACAGGGTGTGTCTTTC. Residues: CAWSNPPGQGVSF.

The genes are TRBV30 and TRBJ2-7, with TRBD1 as a possible D gene (5 bases). The CDR3 runs to 14 residues. V dropped 0 bases and J dropped 5 bases, with 14 bases sitting between them. Looked up from germline, CDR1 is GTSNPN and CDR2 is SVGIG (reference sequence). The CDR3 DNA follows: TGTGCCTGGAGTGTGGGTCATAGGGGCCACGAGCAGTACTTC. Translation gives CAWSVGHRGHEQYF.

Only one count was recorded for this clone. The chain is built from TRBV7-8 and TRBJ2-7, with D maybe TRBD2 (6 bases). The CDR3 consists of 18 residues. Trimming cost V 5 bases and J 3 bases, with 26 bases left between them. CDR1 and CDR2 (germline): SGHVS, FQNEAQ. The CDR3 spells CASSPLSTGVAGRYEQYF. CDR3 sequence (DNA): TGTGCCAGCAGCCCACTCTCCACTGGGGTGGCGGGGCGCTACGAGCAGTACTTC.